This TCR beta chain was captured by sequencing in a study of tumor-infiltrating lymphocytes in primary liver carcinoma. Background on the study: Enrolled patients were male and female, aged 30 to 69 years. Whole-study results and caveats: Tumor region pairs showed greater overlap than either tumor-adjacent or tumor-blood pairs did.

On this clonotype itself: Its antigen is still unknown. A clone one base away is much larger, so this may be a read error.

Trimming stripped 7 bases from V and 10 bases from J, with 31 bases between. Germline CDR1 is MNHEY and CDR2 is SVGAGI. The CDR3 is 18 amino acids. For blood RNA, unsorted whole blood served as the source, and germline DNA was extracted too. The input was approximately 500 ng total RNA; TCR beta cDNA was made from it with a constant-region primer. Slightly modified ARM-PCR served as the procedure for the TCR beta libraries. These libraries came from three rounds of nested multiplex PCR. The first two PCR rounds used TRBV1-TRBV30 primers with a Cbeta primer, 10 cycles each. One entry per CDR3 protein, called by TCRdb with MiXCR from the multiplex PCR reads. This sample carries 330,000 or so distinct CDR3 sequences, less than 65% of them seen once, and the ten largest clones take under 8.5%.

The sample comprised peripheral blood. The receptor comes from a man aged 35 to 55 with primary liver carcinoma and hepatitis B virus infection. The chain couples TRBV6-5 to TRBJ2-2, with D possibly matching TRBD1 (6 bases). The CDR3 bases are TGTGCCAGCAATCCCGGGGCAGGGGCGGATACACTCTTCGAGGAGCTGTTTTTT. This sequence encodes CASNPGAGADTLFEELFF.